This T cell receptor beta chain was captured by sequencing in a study of CD8+ T cells in alopecia areata. About the study: The study gave treated patients oral tofacitinib at 5 to 10 mg twice daily. General study points: Researchers report lesional scalp, most notably alopecia totalis/universalis, outstripped normal scalp in clonality. Tofacitinib significantly brought down scalp clonality and expanded CD8+ clones among top 100.

Once RNA had been extracted, it was reverse transcribed into cDNA to act as the sequencing template. Produced via immunoSEQ multiplex PCR; TCRdb's table is partial and in-frame only. Of 90,000 to 100,000 clones in the sample, 61% were seen once. With regard to this clone: As yet, its antigen is unknown.

The treatment denotes: oral pan-JAK inhibitor, 5-10 mg twice daily. Germline assignment: CDR1 SQVTM and CDR2 ANQGSEA. The CDR3 has 12 residues. Trimming left V 3 bases short and J 1 base short, with 6 bases between. V usage is TRBV29-1 and J usage is TRBJ1-2; unclear D gene. The TCR comes from a human donor with alopecia areata. The specimen was CD8+ T cells sorted from blood, collected at week 4, from a patient treated with tofacitinib. CDR3 coding DNA: TGCAGCGTTGAGGGTGATAACTATGGCTACACCTTC. It yields the protein CSVEGDNYGYTF.